What follows are 15 T cell receptor beta chains derived from one specimen sequenced in a study of T cell responses to AZD1222 COVID-19 vaccine. Sequenced by immunoSEQ multiplex PCR; TCRdb stores in-frame clones only, minus some. The repertoire includes approximately 150,000 clones, approximately 90% of them detected once, and roughly 4% sits in the top ten. This sample comprised peripheral blood, obtained 28 days after the second AZD1222 dose. The receptors here all came from an adult who received the AZD1222 COVID-19 vaccine.

This clone has only one observation. This rearrangement joins TRBV5-6 to TRBJ1-3, with D possibly matching TRBD1 (5 bases). Trimming shortened V by 3 bases and J by 2 bases, and 9 bases separated the two germline ends. The CDR3 spans 14 residues. CDR1 and CDR2 (germline): SGHDT, YYEEEE. CDR3 bases: TGTGCCAGCAGCTCCCAGGGTGCTGGAAACACCATATATTTT. It encodes CASSSQGAGNTIYF.

The chain recombines TRBV15 with TRBJ2-7; weak D call: TRBD2 (6 bases). Per the germline V gene, CDR1 is LNHNV and CDR2 is YYDKDF (reference sequence). The CDR3 consists of 15 residues. V lost 0 bases and J 1 base, leaving 10 bases between the germline ends. The CDR3 nucleotides read TGTGCCACCAGCAGAGATTGGGGGGAGTCCTACGAGCAGTACTTC. Residues: CATSRDWGESYEQYF.

The count of this clone is one. This chain uses TRBV28 with TRBJ2-5; D unclear. Germline assignment: CDR1 MDHEN and CDR2 SYDVKM. Trimming stripped 4 bases from V and 9 bases from J, with 12 bases between. This CDR3 is 12 amino acids long. CDR3 region: CASSSSPRAQYF. CDR3 DNA sequence: TGTGCCAGCAGTTCCTCACCCCGGGCCCAGTACTTC.

The rearrangement joins TRBV29-1 to TRBJ2-5; TRBD1 matches at 11 bases. Losses at the gene ends were 6 bases for V and 4 bases for J; bases not matched to a gene: 19. CDR3 size: 18 residues. The germline V gene has CDR1 SQVTM and CDR2 ANQGSEA. The CDR3 bases are TGCAGCGTGCCGCCGGGACAGGGGGAGACCCTCATTTTAGAGACCCAGTACTTC. Amino acid sequence: CSVPPGQGETLILETQYF.

The chain couples TRBV9 to TRBJ1-6; no definite D call. The CDR3 has 14 amino acids. Germline lookup yields CDR1 SGDLS and CDR2 YYNGEE. V was pared by 0 bases and J by 10 bases, with 11 bases between. CDR3 in DNA: TGTGCCAGCAGCGTAGATGGGGTGGCGTCACCCCTCCACTTT. Translation gives CASSVDGVASPLHF.

The chain joins TRBV5-1 to TRBJ1-1; maybe TRBD1 (5 bases). Germline CDR1 and CDR2: SGHRS and YFSETQ. V dropped 4 bases and J dropped 0 bases, with 16 bases sitting between them. This CDR3 has 16 residues. The CDR3 loop reads CASSPDSLALNTEAFF. For the CDR3, the DNA is TGCGCCAGCAGCCCCGACAGTTTGGCCTTGAACACTGAAGCTTTCTTT.

This clone was counted a single time. The chain is built from TRBV7-6 and TRBJ2-3; D gene unclear. Deletions cut 1 base from V and 2 bases from J, with 10 bases between. Germline CDR1 SGHVS, CDR2 FNYEAQ. The length of the CDR3 is 15 residues. CDR3 sequence: CASSLESVFTDTQYF. The CDR3 region has the DNA TGTGCCAGCAGCTTAGAGAGTGTTTTCACAGATACGCAGTATTTT.

The chain carries TRBV3-1 (or the pseudogene TRBV3-2) and TRBJ2-1; D uncertain. Trimming pared 1 base from V and 2 bases from J, leaving 9 bases between. Germline CDR1 is LGHDT and CDR2 is YNNKEL (reference sequence). The CDR3 loop spans 15 amino acids. CDR3 residues: CASSQAPGTYNEQFF. Here the CDR3 DNA reads TGTGCCAGCAGCCAAGCCCCGGGTACCTACAATGAGCAGTTCTTC.

A single count supports this clone. The rearrangement joins TRBV29-1 to TRBJ1-3; D is unresolved. CDR3 length: 12 amino acids. Trimming took off 6 bases at V and 0 bases at J, with 6 bases between the two ends. The germline V gene encodes CDR1 SQVTM and CDR2 ANQGSEA. The CDR3 protein is CSVTSSGNTIYF. In DNA, the CDR3 is TGCAGCGTCACGAGCTCTGGAAACACCATATATTTT. Combining the CDR3 with reference TRBV29-1 and TRBJ1-3 gives the whole variable domain SAVISQKPSRDICQRGTSLTIQCQVDSQVTMMFWYRQQPGQSLTLIATANQGSEATYESGFVIDKFPISRPNLTFSTLTVSNMSPEDSSIYLCSVTSSGNTIYFGEGSWLTVV.

This clone appeared once. The rearrangement uses TRBV2 and TRBJ1-2; 7 nucleotides match TRBD1. The trim removed 6 bases at V and 4 bases at J, leaving 8 bases unmatched. This CDR3 spans 14 amino acids. Germline-derived CDR1 and CDR2 are SNHLY and FYNNEI. CDR3: CASRRQGGIYGYTF. The CDR3 DNA reads TGTGCCAGCAGGAGACAGGGAGGTATCTATGGCTACACCTTC.

Only a few counts were recorded for this clone. This chain connects TRBV7-2 to TRBJ1-4; D is possibly TRBD1 (5 bases). The germline V gene has CDR1 SGHTA and CDR2 FQGNSA. V lost 10 bases to trimming and J lost 0 bases, with 24 bases between them. The CDR3 extends over 18 amino acids. The CDR3 protein is CAIRREGRRGATNEKLFF. As DNA, the CDR3 is TGTGCCATCCGACGGGAGGGACGAAGGGGCGCAACTAATGAAAAACTGTTTTTT.

The rearrangement uses TRBV6-6 and TRBJ1-1, with 10 nucleotides matching TRBD1. This CDR3 spans 14 amino acids. In germline, CDR1 is MNHNY, CDR2 SVGAGI (reference sequence). Trimming removed 4 bases from V and 4 bases from J; junction bases left unmatched: 3. The CDR3 loop reads CASSLTGGPTEAFF. DNA of the CDR3: TGTGCCAGCAGTTTGACAGGGGGCCCCACTGAAGCTTTCTTT.

The chain employs TRBV6-5 and TRBJ1-1; 7 bases line up with TRBD1. Germline V gene sequence: CDR1 MNHEY, CDR2 SVGAGI. The J segment lost 1 base and the V segment lost 7 bases, leaving 6 bases of the junction unmatched. The CDR3 spans 14 residues. The CDR3 DNA is TGTGCCAGCATCAACAGGGGAACGAACACTGAAGCTTTCTTT. Residues: CASINRGTNTEAFF.

The genes are TRBV28 and TRBJ1-3, with 7 positions matching TRBD1. Per germline, CDR1 MDHEN and CDR2 SYDVKM. This CDR3 contains 17 residues. The V and J ends lost 6 bases and 0 bases, in that order; junction bases with no gene match: 11. The CDR3 nucleotides are TGTGCCAGCAGCCCAGGGGGGGGACACCGCTCTGGAAACACCATATATTTT. Translation gives CASSPGGGHRSGNTIYF.

A single count supports this clone. The V call is TRBV19, the J call TRBJ1-5; D is undetermined. Germline V gene sequence: CDR1 LNHDA, CDR2 SQIVND (reference sequence). The CDR3 totals 15 residues. V lost 2 bases and J lost 7, with 15 bases in between. The chain's CDR3 is CASSISGGLGQPQHF. The DNA for the CDR3 is TGTGCCAGTAGTATATCAGGCGGCCTCGGGCAGCCCCAGCATTTT. The full variable domain, in which reference TRBV19 and TRBJ1-5 provide the parts outside the CDR3, is DGGITQSPKYLFRKEGQNVTLSCEQNLNHDAMYWYRQDPGQGLRLIYYSQIVNDFQKGDIAEGYSVSREKKESFPLTVTSAQKNPTAFYLCASSISGGLGQPQHFGDGTRLSIL.